A single sample is the source of the 11 T cell receptor beta chains below, sequenced in a study of T cell responses to AZD1222 COVID-19 vaccine (dated by TCRdb to the early 2020s). What the time point label conveys for this sample: baseline before first vaccination. The library was built by means of the immunoSEQ multiplex PCR assay. TCRdb carries this immuneACCESS record with in-frame sequences only. Its versions omit some clonotypes, under half of them owing to an unresolved V gene in the studies checked, with the rest unexplained. The sample table records 150,000 to 200,000 clones; around nine tenths of these occur just once. 7.7% of the sample goes to the ten largest clones. Sequenced material: peripheral blood, taken on day 0 of AZD1222 vaccination. Source of these receptors: an adult in good health.

The rearrangement links TRBV5-6 to TRBJ1-2, with a weak D call TRBD1 (6 bases). V was trimmed by 4 bases and J by 4 bases, leaving 20 bases between them. CDR3 length: 16 residues. The germline CDR1 and CDR2 sequences are SGHDT and YYEEEE. This CDR3 is CASSPEGGAHGYGYTF. The CDR3 coding sequence is TGTGCCAGCAGCCCTGAGGGGGGAGCCCACGGCTATGGCTACACCTTC.

J is TRBJ1-5 and V is TRBV19; D gene ambiguous. Germline CDR1 reads LNHDA; CDR2 reads SQIVND (reference sequence). With 4 bases removed from V and 4 bases from J, the gap between germline ends came to 5 bases. The CDR3 totals 12 residues. In DNA, the CDR3 is TGTGCCAGTAGTAAGGTGAATCAGCCCCAGCATTTT. Its protein product is CASSKVNQPQHF.

The CDR3 nucleotides are TGCGCCAGCAGCTCGTTGAGGGCTTATGGCTACACCTTC. Translated, it gives CASSSLRAYGYTF. V is TRBV4-1 and J is TRBJ1-2; D is uncertain. V lost 5 bases and J 5 bases, leaving 12 bases between the germline ends. The CDR3 loop spans 13 amino acids. Germline values: CDR1 MGHRA, CDR2 YSYEKL.

This rearrangement joins TRBV10-3 to TRBJ2-7; 15 bases line up with TRBD2. Germline V gene sequence: CDR1 ENHRY, CDR2 SYGVKD. The CDR3 is 17 residues long. J was trimmed by 0 bases and V by 6 bases; bases with no gene match: 6. CDR3 protein: CAISAGTSGGYSYEQYF. CDR3 coding DNA: TGTGCCATCAGCGCCGGGACTAGCGGGGGGTACTCCTACGAGCAGTACTTC.

The gene calls are TRBV30 and TRBJ1-2; D is undetermined. The CDR3 is 13 residues long. Trimming left V 1 base short and J 6 bases short, with 12 bases between. Germline CDR1 reads GTSNPN; CDR2 reads SVGIG (reference sequence). The CDR3 here is CAWSGWRDHGYTF. CDR3 bases: TGTGCCTGGAGTGGGTGGAGGGATCATGGCTACACCTTC.

The gene calls are TRBV27 and TRBJ1-6; D is uncertain. Germline CDR1 is MNHEY and CDR2 is SMNVEV (reference sequence). The CDR3 is 18 residues long. Trimming removed 5 bases at V and 0 bases at J, with 17 bases between. CDR3 sequence (DNA): TGTGCCAGCAGTCCCTCAGGACGCTGGAGCTCCTATAATTCACCCCTCCACTTT. It translates to CASSPSGRWSSYNSPLHF.

V is TRBV10-3 and J is TRBJ2-4; 7 nucleotides match TRBD1. This CDR3 has 14 residues. Trimming took 4 bases from V and 5 from J; bases not matched to a gene: 5. The V gene's germline CDR1 is ENHRY and CDR2 SYGVKD. The CDR3 region is CAISGPGTENIQYF. CDR3 DNA: TGTGCCATCAGTGGGCCCGGGACAGAAAACATTCAGTACTTC.

This chain uses TRBV7-9 with TRBJ2-1; 7 positions match TRBD2. V was clipped by 5 bases and J by 5 bases; unmatched bases: 12. CDR3 length: 16 amino acids. The V gene's germline CDR1 is SEHNR and CDR2 FQNEAQ (reference sequence). DNA for the CDR3: TGTGCCAGCAGCCCCCTCGGGACTACCATTCACAATGAGCAGTTCTTC. This codes for CASSPLGTTIHNEQFF.

This chain connects TRBV19 to TRBJ1-2; tentatively, D is TRBD1 (5 bases). This CDR3 has 15 residues. Trimming left V 5 bases short and J 6 bases short, with 19 bases between. CDR1 and CDR2 (germline): LNHDA, SQIVND (reference sequence). CDR3 in amino acids: CASSPLGRPGHGYTF. The CDR3 region has the DNA TGTGCCAGTAGTCCTCTGGGCAGGCCAGGGCATGGCTACACCTTC.

The rearrangement uses TRBV12-3 or TRBV12-4 and TRBJ1-2, with D unclear. The V end lost 1 base, the J end lost 8 bases, and 5 bases lay between the germline ends. The length of the CDR3 is 11 residues. The CDR3 is CASSLGAGYTF. CDR3 DNA sequence: TGTGCCAGCAGTTTAGGGGCGGGCTACACCTTC.

This clone was detected many times. V and J are TRBV6-4 and TRBJ2-3, with 13 bases identical to TRBD2. Trimming at V came to 6 bases and at J to 5 bases, leaving 5 bases not matched to a gene. Looked up from germline, CDR1 is MRHNA and CDR2 is SNTAGT. CDR3 length: 15 amino acids. The CDR3 here is CASSVTSGGRDTQYF. CDR3 nucleotide sequence: TGTGCCAGCAGCGTGACTAGCGGGGGGAGAGATACGCAGTATTTT.